Included here is one T cell receptor (beta chain) sequence, with context. PCR involved 60 Vbeta and 13 Jbeta primers. This table comes from immunoSEQ multiplex PCR, and its TCRdb copy is limited to in-frame clones, with some not included. The sample lists roughly 150,000 clones, approximately 80% occurring once. The length of the CDR3 is 15 residues. The V gene end was trimmed by 1 base and the J gene end by 4 bases; junction bases not matched to a gene: 3. Germline assignment: CDR1 SGHAT and CDR2 FQNNGV. The data stem from a study of cytomegalovirus exposure and HLA in healthy donors. The V and J genes are TRBV11-2 and TRBJ2-2; TRBD2 matches 7 bases. The TCR sequence derives from a boy aged 2 to 10 in good health and CMV-seronegative. Source material: PBMCs. CDR3: CASSLVGGTTGELFF. The CDR3 nucleotides read TGTGCCAGCAGCTTAGTCGGGGGGACCACCGGGGAGCTGTTTTTT.